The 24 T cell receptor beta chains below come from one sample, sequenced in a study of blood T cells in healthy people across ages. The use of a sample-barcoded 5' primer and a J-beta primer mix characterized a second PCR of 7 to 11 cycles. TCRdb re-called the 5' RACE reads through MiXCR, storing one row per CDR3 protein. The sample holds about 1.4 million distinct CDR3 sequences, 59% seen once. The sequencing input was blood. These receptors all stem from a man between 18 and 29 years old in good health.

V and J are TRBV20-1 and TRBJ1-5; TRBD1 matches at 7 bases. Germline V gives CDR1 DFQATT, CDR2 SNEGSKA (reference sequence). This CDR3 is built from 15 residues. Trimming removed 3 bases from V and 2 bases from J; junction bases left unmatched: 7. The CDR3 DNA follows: TGCAGTGCTAGCCGAGGGACAGATGGCAATCAGCCCCAGCATTTT. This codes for CSASRGTDGNQPQHF.

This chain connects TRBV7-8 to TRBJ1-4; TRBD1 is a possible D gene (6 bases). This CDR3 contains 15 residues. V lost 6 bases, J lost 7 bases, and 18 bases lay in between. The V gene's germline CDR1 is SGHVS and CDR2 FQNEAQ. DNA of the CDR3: TGTGCCAGCAGTCAGTGGAGTGCAGGGGCTGAAAAACTGTTTTTT. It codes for CASSQWSAGAEKLFF.

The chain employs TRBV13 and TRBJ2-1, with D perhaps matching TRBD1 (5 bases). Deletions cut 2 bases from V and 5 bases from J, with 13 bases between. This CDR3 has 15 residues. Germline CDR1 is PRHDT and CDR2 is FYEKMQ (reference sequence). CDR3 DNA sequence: TGTGCCAGCAGCTTACCCAGGGTAAATGACAATGAGCAGTTCTTC. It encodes CASSLPRVNDNEQFF.

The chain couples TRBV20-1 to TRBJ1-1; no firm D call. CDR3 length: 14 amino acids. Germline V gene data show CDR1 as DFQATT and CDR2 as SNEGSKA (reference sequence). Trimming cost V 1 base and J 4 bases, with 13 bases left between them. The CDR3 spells CSARVGGPTTEAFF. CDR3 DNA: TGCAGTGCTAGAGTGGGAGGACCCACCACTGAAGCTTTCTTT.

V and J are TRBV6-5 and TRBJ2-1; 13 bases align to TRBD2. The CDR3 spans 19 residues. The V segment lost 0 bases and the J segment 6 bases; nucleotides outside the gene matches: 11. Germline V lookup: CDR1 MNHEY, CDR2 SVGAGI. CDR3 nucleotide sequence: TGTGCCAGCAGTTACTCCCATTTGGGACTAGCGGGATCTGGCAATGAGCAGTTCTTC. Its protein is CASSYSHLGLAGSGNEQFF.

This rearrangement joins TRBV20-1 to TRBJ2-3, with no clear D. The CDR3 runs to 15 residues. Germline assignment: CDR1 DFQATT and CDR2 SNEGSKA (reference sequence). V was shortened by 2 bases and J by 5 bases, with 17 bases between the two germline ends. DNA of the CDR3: TGCAGTGCTAGACTGCCAGTCGAACGTCGAGATACGCAGTATTTT. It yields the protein CSARLPVERRDTQYF.

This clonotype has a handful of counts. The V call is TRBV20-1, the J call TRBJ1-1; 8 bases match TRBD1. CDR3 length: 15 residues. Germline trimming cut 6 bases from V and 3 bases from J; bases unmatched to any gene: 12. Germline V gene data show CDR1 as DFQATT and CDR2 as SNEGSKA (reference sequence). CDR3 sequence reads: CSAGNGGTGDTEAFF. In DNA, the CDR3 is TGCAGTGCGGGAAACGGGGGGACAGGAGACACTGAAGCTTTCTTT.

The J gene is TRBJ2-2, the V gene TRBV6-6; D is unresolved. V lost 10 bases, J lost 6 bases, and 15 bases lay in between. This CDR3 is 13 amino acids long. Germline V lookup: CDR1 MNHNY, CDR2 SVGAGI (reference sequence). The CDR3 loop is CANTTSVAGELFF. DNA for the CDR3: TGTGCCAACACCACCTCGGTAGCCGGGGAGCTGTTTTTT.

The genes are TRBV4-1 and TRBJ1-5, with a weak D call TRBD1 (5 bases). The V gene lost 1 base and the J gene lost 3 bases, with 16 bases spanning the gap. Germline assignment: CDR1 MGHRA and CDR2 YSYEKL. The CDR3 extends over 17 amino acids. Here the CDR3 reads CASSQGVRQLANQPQHF. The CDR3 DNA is TGCGCCAGCAGCCAAGGGGTGAGACAGCTGGCCAATCAGCCCCAGCATTTT.

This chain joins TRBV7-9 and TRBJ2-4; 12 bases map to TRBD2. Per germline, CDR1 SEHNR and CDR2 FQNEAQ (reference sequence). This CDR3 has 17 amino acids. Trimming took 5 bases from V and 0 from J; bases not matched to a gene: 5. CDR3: CASSLLAGGIAKNIQYF. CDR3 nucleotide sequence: TGTGCCAGCAGCCTTCTAGCGGGGGGGATAGCCAAAAACATTCAGTACTTC.

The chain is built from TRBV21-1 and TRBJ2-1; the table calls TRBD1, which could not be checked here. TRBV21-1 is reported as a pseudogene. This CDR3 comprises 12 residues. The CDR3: CASPGGIHEQFF. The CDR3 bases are TGTGCCAGCCCGGGGGGAATCCATGAGCAGTTCTTC.

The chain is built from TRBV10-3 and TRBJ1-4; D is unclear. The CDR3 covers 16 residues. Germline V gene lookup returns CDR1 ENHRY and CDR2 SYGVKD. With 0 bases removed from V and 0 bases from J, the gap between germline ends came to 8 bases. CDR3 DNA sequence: TGTGCCATCAGTGAGTCGGGGAATCCAACTAATGAAAAACTGTTTTTT. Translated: CAISESGNPTNEKLFF.

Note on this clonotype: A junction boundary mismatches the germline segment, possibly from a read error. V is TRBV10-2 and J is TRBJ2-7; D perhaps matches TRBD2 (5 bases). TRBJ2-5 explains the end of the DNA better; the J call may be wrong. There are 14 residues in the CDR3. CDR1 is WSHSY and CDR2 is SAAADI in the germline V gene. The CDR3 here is CVSNRRGFQETQYF. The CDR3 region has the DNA TGCGTCAGCAATCGCCGGGGTTTCCAAGAGACCCAGTACTTC.

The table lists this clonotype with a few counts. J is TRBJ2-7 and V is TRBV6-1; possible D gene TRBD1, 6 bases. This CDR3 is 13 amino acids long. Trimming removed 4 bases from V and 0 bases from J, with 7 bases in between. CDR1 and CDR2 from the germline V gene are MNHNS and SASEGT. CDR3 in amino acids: CASSATGSYEQYF. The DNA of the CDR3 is TGTGCCAGCAGTGCGACAGGCTCCTACGAGCAGTACTTC.

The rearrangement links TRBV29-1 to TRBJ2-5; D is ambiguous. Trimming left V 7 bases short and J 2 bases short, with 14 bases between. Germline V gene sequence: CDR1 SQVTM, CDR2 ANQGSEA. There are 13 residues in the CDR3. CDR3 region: CSDAHSFQETQYF. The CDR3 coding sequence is TGCAGCGATGCACACAGCTTTCAAGAGACCCAGTACTTC.

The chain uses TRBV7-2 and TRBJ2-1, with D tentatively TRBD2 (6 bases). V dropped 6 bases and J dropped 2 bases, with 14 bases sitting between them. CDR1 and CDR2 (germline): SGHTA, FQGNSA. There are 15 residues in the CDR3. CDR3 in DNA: TGTGCCAGCAGAAGAGGGGACTTAACCTACAATGAGCAGTTCTTC. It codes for CASRRGDLTYNEQFF.

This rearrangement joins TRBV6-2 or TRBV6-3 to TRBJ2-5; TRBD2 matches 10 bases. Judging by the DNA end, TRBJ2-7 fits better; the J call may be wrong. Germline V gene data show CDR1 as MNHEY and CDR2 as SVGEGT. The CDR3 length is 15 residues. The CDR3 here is CASRPSGLALYEQYF. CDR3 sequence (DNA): TGTGCCAGCAGACCCTCGGGACTAGCGTTGTACGAGCAGTACTTC.

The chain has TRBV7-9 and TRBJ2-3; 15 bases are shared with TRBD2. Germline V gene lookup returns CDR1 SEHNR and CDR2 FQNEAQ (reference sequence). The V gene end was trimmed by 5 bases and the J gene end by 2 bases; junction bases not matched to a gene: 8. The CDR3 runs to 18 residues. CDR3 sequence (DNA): TGTGCCAGCAGCGGGGACAGGACTAGCGGGAGGGTCACAGATACGCAGTATTTT. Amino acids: CASSGDRTSGRVTDTQYF.

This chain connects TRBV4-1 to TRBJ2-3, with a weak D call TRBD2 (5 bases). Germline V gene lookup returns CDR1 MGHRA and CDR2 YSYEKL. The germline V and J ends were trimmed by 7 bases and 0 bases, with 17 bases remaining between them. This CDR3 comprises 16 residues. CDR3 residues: CASKETGIPSTDTQYF. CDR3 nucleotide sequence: TGCGCCAGCAAAGAAACCGGGATTCCTAGCACAGATACGCAGTATTTT.

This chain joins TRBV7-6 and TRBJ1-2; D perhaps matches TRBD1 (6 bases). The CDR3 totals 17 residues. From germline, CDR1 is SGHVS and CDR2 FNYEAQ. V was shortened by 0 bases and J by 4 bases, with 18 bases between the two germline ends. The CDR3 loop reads CASSLAPPSTGLYGYTF. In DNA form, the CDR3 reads TGTGCCAGCAGCTTAGCCCCTCCCTCTACAGGGCTCTATGGCTACACCTTC. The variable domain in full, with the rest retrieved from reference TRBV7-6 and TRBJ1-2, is GAGVSQSPRYKVTKRGQDVALRCDPISGHVSLYWYRQALGQGPEFLTYFNYEAQQDKSGLPNDRFSAERPEGSISTLTIQRTEQRDSAMYRCASSLAPPSTGLYGYTFGSGTRLTVV.

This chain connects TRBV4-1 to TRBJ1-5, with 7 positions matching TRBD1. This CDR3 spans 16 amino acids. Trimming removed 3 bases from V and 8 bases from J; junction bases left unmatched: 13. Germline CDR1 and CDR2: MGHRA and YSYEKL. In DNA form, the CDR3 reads TGCGCCAGCAGCCAGGATGCCGGGACAGCACCTGAGCCCCAGCATTTT. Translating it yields CASSQDAGTAPEPQHF.

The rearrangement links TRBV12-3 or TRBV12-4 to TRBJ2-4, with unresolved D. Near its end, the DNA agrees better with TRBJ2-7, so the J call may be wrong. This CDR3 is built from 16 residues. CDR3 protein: CASSLTSTWGSYEQYF. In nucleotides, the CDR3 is TGTGCCAGCAGTTTAACGTCGACATGGGGAAGCTACGAGCAGTACTTC.

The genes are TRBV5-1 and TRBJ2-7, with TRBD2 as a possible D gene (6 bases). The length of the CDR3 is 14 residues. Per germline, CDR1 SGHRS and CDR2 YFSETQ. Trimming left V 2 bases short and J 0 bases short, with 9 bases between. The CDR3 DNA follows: TGCGCCAGCAGCTTCATGGGGGGCTCCTACGAGCAGTACTTC. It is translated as CASSFMGGSYEQYF. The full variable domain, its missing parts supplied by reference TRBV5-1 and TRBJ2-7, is KAGVTQTPRYLIKTRGQQVTLSCSPISGHRSVSWYQQTPGQGLQFLFEYFSETQRNKGNFPGRFSGRQFSNSRSEMNVSTLELGDSALYLCASSFMGGSYEQYFGPGTRLTVT.

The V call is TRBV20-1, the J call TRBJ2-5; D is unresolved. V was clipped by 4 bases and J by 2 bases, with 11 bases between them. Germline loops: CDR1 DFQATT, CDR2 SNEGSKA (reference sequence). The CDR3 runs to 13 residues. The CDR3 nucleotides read TGCAGTGCTATCTCAGCGAGACAAGAGACCCAGTACTTC. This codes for CSAISARQETQYF.